This TCR beta chain is drawn from a study of T cells in Graves' hyperthyroidism and ophthalmopathy. Overall study results and limits: Through a model of 13 V-J features, ophthalmopathy was separated from stable hyperthyroidism.

The PBMCs had their origin in 7.5 to 10 ml of fresh peripheral blood. A remark on this clonotype: Antigen unknown.

There were TCR beta CDR3 regions amplified from RNA transcripts. HTBI primers were employed in a first-round RT-PCR of the TCR CDR3. TCRdb itself ran the multiplex PCR reads through MiXCR, one entry per CDR3 protein. The sample carries about 530,000 distinct CDR3 sequences, 17% recorded once. The CDR3 is made up of 15 amino acids. Germline V gene lookup returns CDR1 LGHNA and CDR2 YSLEER. With 1 base removed from V and 5 bases from J, the gap between germline ends came to 14 bases. V usage is TRBV4-3 and J usage is TRBJ1-1; D possibly corresponds to TRBD1 (5 bases). The specimen was blood. This clonotype was sampled from a woman under 30 with Graves' ophthalmopathy. The CDR3 DNA reads TGCGCCAGCAGCCAAGGGAGGGGCGAATGGACTGAAGCTTTCTTT. Its translation: CASSQGRGEWTEAFF.